This T cell receptor (beta chain) stems from a study of blood T cell repertoires in COVID-19. For the study at large: Both acute and convalescent COVID-19 samples were obtained from the United States, Italy and Spain. Nucleic acid was either cDNA or gDNA, and it came from T cells, B-cell-depleted T cells, or PBMCs.

Authors' methods: Counts of nucleated cells, estimated from reference gene primer amplification, were obtained. Some clones are missing from TCRdb's copy, which holds only in-frame ones; the method was immunoSEQ multiplex PCR. V, J and clone size were drawn from that table, and D and trimming were deduced from the DNA. This table has under 170,000 clones, 86% appearing once. Looked up from germline, CDR1 is SGHDT and CDR2 is YYEEEE. This CDR3 comprises 16 residues. The V gene end was trimmed by 0 bases and the J gene end by 3 bases; junction bases not matched to a gene: 4. The sequence was collected from a man between 65 and 85 years old with acute or convalescent COVID-19. The chain uses TRBV5-6 and TRBJ2-2; 8 bases fit TRBD1. Material: peripheral blood. The CDR3 reads CASSLVVDRDTGELFF. As DNA, the CDR3 is TGTGCCAGCAGCTTGGTTGTGGACAGGGACACCGGGGAGCTGTTTTTT.